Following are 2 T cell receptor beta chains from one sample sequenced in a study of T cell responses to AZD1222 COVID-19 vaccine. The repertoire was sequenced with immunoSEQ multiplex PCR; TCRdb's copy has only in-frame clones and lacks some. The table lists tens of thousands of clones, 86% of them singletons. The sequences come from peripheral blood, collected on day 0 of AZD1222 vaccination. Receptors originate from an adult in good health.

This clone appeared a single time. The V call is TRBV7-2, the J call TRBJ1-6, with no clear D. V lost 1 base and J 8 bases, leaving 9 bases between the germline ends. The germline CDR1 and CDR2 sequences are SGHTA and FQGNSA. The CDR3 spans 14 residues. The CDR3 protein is CASSLVPRDSPLHF. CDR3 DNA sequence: TGTGCCAGCAGCTTAGTCCCCCGCGATTCACCCCTCCACTTT.

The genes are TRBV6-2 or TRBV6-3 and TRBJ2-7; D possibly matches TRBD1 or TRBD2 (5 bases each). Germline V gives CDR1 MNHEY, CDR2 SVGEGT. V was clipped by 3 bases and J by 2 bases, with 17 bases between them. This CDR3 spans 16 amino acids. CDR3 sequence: CASSYPFGDHPYEQYF. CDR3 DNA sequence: TGTGCCAGCAGTTATCCCTTCGGGGACCACCCCTACGAGCAGTACTTC.